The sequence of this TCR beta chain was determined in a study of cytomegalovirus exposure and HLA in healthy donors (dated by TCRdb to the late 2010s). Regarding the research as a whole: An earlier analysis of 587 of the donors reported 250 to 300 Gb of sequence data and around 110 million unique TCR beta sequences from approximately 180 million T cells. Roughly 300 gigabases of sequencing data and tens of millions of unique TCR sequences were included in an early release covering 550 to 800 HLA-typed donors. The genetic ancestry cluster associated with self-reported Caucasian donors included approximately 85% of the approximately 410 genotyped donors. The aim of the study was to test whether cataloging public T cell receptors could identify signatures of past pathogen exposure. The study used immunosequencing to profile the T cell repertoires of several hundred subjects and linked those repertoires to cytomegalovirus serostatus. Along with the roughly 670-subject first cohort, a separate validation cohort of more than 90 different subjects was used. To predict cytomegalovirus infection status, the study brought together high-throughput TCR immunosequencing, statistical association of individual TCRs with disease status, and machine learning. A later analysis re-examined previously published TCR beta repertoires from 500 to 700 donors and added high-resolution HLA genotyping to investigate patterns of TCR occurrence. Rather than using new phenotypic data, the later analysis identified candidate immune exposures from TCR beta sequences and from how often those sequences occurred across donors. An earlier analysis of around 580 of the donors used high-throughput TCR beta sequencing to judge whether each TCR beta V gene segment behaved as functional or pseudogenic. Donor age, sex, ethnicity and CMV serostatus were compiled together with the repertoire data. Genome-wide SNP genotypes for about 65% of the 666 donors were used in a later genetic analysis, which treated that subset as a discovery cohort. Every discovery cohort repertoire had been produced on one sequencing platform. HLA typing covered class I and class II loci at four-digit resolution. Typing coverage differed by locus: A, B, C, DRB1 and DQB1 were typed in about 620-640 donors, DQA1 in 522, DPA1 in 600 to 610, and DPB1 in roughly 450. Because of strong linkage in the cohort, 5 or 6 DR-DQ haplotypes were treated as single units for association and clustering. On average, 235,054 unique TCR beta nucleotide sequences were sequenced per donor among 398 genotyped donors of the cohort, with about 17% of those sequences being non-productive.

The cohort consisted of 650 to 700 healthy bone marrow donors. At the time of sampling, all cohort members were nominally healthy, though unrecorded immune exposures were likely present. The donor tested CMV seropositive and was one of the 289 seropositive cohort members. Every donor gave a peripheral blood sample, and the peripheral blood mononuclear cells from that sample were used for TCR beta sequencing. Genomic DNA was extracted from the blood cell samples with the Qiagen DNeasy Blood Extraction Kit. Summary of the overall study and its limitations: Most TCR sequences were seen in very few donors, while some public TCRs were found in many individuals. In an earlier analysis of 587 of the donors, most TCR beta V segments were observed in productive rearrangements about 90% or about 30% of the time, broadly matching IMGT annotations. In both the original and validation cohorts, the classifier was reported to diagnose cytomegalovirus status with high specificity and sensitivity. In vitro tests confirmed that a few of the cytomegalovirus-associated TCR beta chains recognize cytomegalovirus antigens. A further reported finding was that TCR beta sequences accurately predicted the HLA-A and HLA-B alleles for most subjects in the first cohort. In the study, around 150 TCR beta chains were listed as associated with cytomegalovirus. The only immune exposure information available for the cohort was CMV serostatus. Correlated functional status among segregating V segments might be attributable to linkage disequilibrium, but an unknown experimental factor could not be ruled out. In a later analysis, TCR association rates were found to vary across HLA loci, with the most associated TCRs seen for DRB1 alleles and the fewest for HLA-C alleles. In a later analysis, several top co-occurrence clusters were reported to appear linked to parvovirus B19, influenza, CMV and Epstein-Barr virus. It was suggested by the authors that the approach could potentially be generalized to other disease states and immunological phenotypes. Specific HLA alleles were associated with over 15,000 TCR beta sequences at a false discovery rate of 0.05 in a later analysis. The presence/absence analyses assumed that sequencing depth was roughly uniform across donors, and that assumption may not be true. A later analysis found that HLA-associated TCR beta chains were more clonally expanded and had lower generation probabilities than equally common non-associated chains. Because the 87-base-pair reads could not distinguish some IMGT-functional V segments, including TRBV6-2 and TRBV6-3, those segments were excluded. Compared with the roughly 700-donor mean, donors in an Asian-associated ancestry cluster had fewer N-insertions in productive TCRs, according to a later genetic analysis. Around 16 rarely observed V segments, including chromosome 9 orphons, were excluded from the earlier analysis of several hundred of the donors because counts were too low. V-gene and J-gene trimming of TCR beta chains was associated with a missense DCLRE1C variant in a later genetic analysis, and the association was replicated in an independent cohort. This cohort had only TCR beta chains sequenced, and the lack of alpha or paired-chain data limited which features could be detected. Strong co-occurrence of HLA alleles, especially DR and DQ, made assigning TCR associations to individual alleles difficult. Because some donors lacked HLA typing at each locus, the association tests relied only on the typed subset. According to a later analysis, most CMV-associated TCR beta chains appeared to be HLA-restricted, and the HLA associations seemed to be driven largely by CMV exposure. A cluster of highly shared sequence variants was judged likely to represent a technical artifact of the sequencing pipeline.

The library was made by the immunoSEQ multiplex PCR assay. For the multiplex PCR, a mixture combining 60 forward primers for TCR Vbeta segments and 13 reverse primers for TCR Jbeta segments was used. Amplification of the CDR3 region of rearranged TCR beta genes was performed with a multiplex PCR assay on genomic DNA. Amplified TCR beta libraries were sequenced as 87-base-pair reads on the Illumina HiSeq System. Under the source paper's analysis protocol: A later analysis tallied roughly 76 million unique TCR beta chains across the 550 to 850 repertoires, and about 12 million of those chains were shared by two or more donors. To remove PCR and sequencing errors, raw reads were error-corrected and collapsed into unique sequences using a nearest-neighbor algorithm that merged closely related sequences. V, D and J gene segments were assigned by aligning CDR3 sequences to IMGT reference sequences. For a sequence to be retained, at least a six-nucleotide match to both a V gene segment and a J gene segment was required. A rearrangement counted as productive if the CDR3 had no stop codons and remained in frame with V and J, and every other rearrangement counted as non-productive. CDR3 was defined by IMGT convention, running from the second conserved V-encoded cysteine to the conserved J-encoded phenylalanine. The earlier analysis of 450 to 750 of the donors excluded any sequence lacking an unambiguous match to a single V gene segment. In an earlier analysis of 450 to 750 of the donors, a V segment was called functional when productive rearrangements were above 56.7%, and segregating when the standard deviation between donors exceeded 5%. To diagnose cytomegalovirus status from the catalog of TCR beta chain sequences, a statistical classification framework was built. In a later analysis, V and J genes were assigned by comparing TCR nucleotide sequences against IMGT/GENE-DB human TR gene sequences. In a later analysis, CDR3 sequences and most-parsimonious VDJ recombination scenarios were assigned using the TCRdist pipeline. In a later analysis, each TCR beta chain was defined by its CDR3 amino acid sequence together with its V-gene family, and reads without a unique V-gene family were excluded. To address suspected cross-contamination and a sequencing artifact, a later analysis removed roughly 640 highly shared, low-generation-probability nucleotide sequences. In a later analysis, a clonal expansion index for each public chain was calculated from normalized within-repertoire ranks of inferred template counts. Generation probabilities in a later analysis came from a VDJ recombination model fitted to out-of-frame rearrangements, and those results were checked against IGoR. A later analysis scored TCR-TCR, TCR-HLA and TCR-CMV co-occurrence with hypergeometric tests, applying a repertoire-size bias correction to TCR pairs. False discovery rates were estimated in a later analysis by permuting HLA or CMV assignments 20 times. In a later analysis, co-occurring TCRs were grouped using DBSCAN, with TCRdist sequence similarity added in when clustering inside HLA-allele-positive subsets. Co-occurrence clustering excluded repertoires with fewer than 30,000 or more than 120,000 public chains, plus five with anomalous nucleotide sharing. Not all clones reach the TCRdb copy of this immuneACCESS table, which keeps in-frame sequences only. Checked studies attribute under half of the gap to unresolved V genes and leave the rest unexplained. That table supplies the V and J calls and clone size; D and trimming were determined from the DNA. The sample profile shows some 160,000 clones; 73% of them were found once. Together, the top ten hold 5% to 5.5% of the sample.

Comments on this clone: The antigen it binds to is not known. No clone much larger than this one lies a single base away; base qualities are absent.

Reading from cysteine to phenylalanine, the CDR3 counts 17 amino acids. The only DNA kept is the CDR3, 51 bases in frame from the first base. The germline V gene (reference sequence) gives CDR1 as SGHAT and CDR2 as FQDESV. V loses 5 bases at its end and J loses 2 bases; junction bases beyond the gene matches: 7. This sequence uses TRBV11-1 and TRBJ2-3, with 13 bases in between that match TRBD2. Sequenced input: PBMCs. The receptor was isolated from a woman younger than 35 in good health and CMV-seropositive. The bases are TGTGCCAGCAGCCCCTGGACTAGCGGGGGAGCCACAGATACGCAGTATTTT. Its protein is CASSPWTSGGATDTQYF.